This is a list of T cell receptor beta chains from one sample in a study of cytomegalovirus exposure and HLA in healthy donors. Method: immunoSEQ multiplex PCR; TCRdb's copy keeps in-frame clones and lacks some. The repertoire holds 90,000 to 100,000 clones, with roughly three fifths as singletons. Sequenced: PBMCs. Source of these receptors: a man aged 30 to 39 in good health and CMV-seronegative. Both conserved end residues are part of each CDR3. A D gene is named only where the DNA matches it firmly. Some rows mark clone size as missing; the rest say once, few, many or name a class of expanded clone.

>TRBJ2-3|.|TRBV27|.
CASTRTEGLRLGTDTQYF
TGTGCCAGCACGAGGACAGAGGGGTTGAGGCTGGGCACAGATACGCAGTATTTT
>TRBJ2-7|.|TRBV4-3|.
CASSQDLRAPTPEQYF
TGCGCCAGCAGCCAAGATCTCAGGGCCCCTACCCCCGAGCAGTACTTC
>TRBJ2-1|TRBD2|TRBV11-3|.
CASSDGTRNEQFF
TGTGCCAGCAGCGACGGGACTAGAAATGAGCAGTTCTTC
>TRBJ2-7|.|TRBV13|once
CASSLTGYEQYF
TGTGCCAGCAGCTTAACGGGGTACGAGCAGTACTTC
>TRBJ1-4|.|TRBV7-2|.
CASSHLAREKLFF
TGTGCCAGCAGCCATTTAGCCCGTGAAAAACTGTTTTTT
>TRBJ1-2|.|TRBV5-4|.
CASSLLGSLVGYTF
TGTGCCAGCAGCTTGTTGGGGAGCCTCGTTGGCTACACCTTC
>TRBJ1-6|.|TRBV25-1|.
CASRKGNSPLHF
TGTGCCAGCAGAAAGGGGAATTCACCCCTCCACTTT
>TRBJ1-5|TRBD1|TRBV2|.
CASSEGAGGPQHF
TGTGCCAGCAGTGAAGGAGCAGGGGGGCCCCAGCATTTT
>TRBJ2-7|.|TRBV4-1|few
CASSQGYGTGYEQYF
TGCGCCAGCAGCCAAGGGTATGGGACTGGCTACGAGCAGTACTTC
>TRBJ2-7|.|TRBV4-1|few
CASSPREGLREQYF
TGCGCCAGCAGCCCTCGGGAAGGGCTAAGGGAGCAGTACTTC
>TRBJ2-5|.|TRBV7-9|.
CASSQGTETQYF
TGTGCCAGCAGCCAGGGGACAGAGACCCAGTACTTC
>TRBJ1-1|.|TRBV5-1|.
CASSSPGSDLSRTEAFF
TGCGCCAGCAGCTCCCCCGGTAGTGATTTATCGCGCACTGAAGCTTTCTTT
>TRBJ2-7|.|TRBV6-5|.
CASSYTGTYEQYF
TGTGCCAGCAGTTACACAGGGACCTACGAGCAGTACTTC
>TRBJ2-3|TRBD2|TRBV30|few
CACTGTSGGEGADTQYF
TGTGCCTGTACGGGGACTAGCGGAGGGGAGGGGGCAGATACGCAGTATTTT
>TRBJ2-3|TRBD2|TRBV7-3|.
CASSSGLAGGEDTQYF
TGTGCCAGCAGCTCGGGACTAGCGGGGGGGGAGGATACGCAGTATTTT
>TRBJ1-1|.|TRBV7-3|once
CASSPTGPSEAFF
TGTGCCAGCAGCCCAACAGGGCCGTCTGAAGCTTTCTTT
>TRBJ2-3|.|TRBV5-1|.
CASTGDTQYF
TGCGCCAGCACGGGAGATACGCAGTATTTT
>TRBJ2-3|.|TRBV7-3|.
CASSSTTATDTQYF
TGTGCCAGCAGCTCTACTACCGCCACAGATACGCAGTATTTT
>TRBJ2-5|.|TRBV5-4|.
CASSLSDSGRETQYF
TGTGCCAGCAGCTTGTCAGACTCGGGTAGGGAGACCCAGTACTTC
>TRBJ2-2|.|TRBV5-1|.
CASSLDRVAGELFF
TGCGCCAGCAGCTTGGACAGGGTCGCCGGGGAGCTGTTTTTT
>TRBJ2-2|TRBD2|TRBV6-4|.
CASSDSGTSGPGELFF
TGTGCCAGCAGTGACTCCGGGACTAGCGGGCCCGGGGAGCTGTTTTTT
>TRBJ2-5|.|TRBV27|.
CASSGSGETQYF
TGTGCCAGCAGTGGGTCGGGAGAGACCCAGTACTTC
>TRBJ1-3|TRBD1|TRBV28|.
CASSELGQLGGNTIYF
TGTGCCAGCAGTGAATTGGGACAGTTAGGAGGAAACACCATATATTTT
>TRBJ2-2|.|TRBV7-7|.
CASRNERGELFF
TGTGCTAGCAGAAACGAGCGCGGGGAGCTGTTTTTT
>TRBJ1-1|.|TRBV11-2|.
CASSPQVVRVAFF
TGTGCCAGCAGCCCACAGGTGGTTCGCGTAGCTTTCTTT
>TRBJ2-1|.|TRBV7-8|.
CASSLGGGNEQFF
TGTGCCAGCAGCTTAGGGGGCGGCAATGAGCAGTTCTTC
>TRBJ1-1|TRBD1|TRBV27|once
CASAQGDRRDTEAFF
TGTGCCAGCGCCCAGGGGGACAGGCGGGACACTGAAGCTTTCTTT
>TRBJ2-3|.|TRBV10-3|.
CAISESGGAEDTQYF
TGTGCCATCAGTGAGTCGGGGGGGGCAGAGGATACGCAGTATTTT
>TRBJ2-7|TRBD1|TRBV28|few
CASYTPGQGNYEQYF
TGTGCCAGCTATACACCGGGACAGGGAAACTACGAGCAGTACTTC
>TRBJ2-2|TRBD2|TRBV7-3|.
CVSSLLAGGFGELFF
TGTGTCAGCAGCTTATTAGCGGGAGGTTTCGGGGAGCTGTTTTTT
>TRBJ1-2|.|TRBV19|.
CATTLGGPANYGYTF
TGTGCCACCACGCTGGGGGGGCCTGCTAACTATGGCTACACCTTC
>TRBJ2-7|.|TRBV19|.
CASSEPFRGTYEQYF
TGTGCCAGTAGTGAACCTTTCCGAGGGACCTACGAGCAGTACTTC
>TRBJ1-5|TRBD1|TRBV28|.
CASSLWTGELNQPQHF
TGTGCCAGCAGTTTGTGGACAGGGGAACTCAATCAGCCCCAGCATTTT
>TRBJ2-3|.|TRBV19|few
CASSAPGHTQYF
TGTGCCAGTAGTGCCCCTGGGCATACGCAGTATTTT
>TRBJ1-6|TRBD1|TRBV7-3|.
CASSRSPGQGNSPLHF
TGTGCCAGCAGTAGAAGCCCGGGACAGGGTAATTCACCCCTCCACTTT
>TRBJ2-1|TRBD2|TRBV29-1|few
CSVPTSGYNEQFF
TGCAGCGTACCGACTAGCGGATACAATGAGCAGTTCTTC
>TRBJ2-7|TRBD1|TRBV7-9|.
CASSPPDYRGLGYEQYF
TGTGCCAGCAGCCCACCAGACTACAGGGGGCTGGGCTACGAGCAGTACTTC
>TRBJ1-2|TRBD1|TRBV19|.
CASSPTGWDGYTF
TGTGCCAGTAGTCCGACAGGGTGGGATGGCTACACCTTC
>TRBJ2-1|.|TRBV9|.
CASSVRDISYNEQFF
TGTGCCAGCAGCGTCCGGGATATCTCCTACAATGAGCAGTTCTTC
>TRBJ2-7|TRBD2|TRBV20-1|.
CSAHQSGGQYF
TGCAGTGCCCACCAGTCGGGGGGGCAGTACTTC
>TRBJ2-1|TRBD1|TRBV7-9|.
CASSLARGQSNEQFF
TGTGCCAGCAGCTTAGCTAGGGGGCAGAGCAATGAGCAGTTCTTC
>TRBJ2-1|TRBD2|TRBV9|once
CASSSQPGLGSYNEQFF
TGTGCCAGCAGCTCTCAGCCGGGACTAGGCTCCTACAATGAGCAGTTCTTC
>TRBJ2-5|.|TRBV6-5|.
CASSSFGGKETQYF
TGTGCCAGCAGTTCTTTTGGGGGGAAAGAGACCCAGTACTTC
>TRBJ2-1|TRBD2|TRBV28|once
CASSLVSSGFSSYNEQFF
TGTGCCAGCAGTTTAGTGAGTAGCGGGTTCAGCTCCTACAATGAGCAGTTCTTC
>TRBJ1-3|TRBD1|TRBV9|.
CASSAQQGWVNTIYF
TGTGCCAGCAGCGCCCAACAGGGGTGGGTAAACACCATATATTTT
>TRBJ2-7|.|TRBV9|.
CASSVAGGDYEQYF
TGTGCCAGCAGCGTAGCGGGTGGAGACTACGAGCAGTACTTC
>TRBJ1-5|TRBD1|TRBV6-6|.
CASSLPPGQNNQPQHF
TGTGCCAGCAGCCTCCCCCCGGGACAGAACAATCAGCCCCAGCATTTT
>TRBJ2-1|.|TRBV28|.
CASSPEFGEQFF
TGTGCCAGCAGTCCGGAGTTCGGTGAGCAGTTCTTC
>TRBJ2-5|.|TRBV11-3|.
CASSLGSGVETQYF
TGTGCCAGCAGCTTAGGGTCAGGGGTGGAGACCCAGTACTTC
>TRBJ2-2|TRBD1|TRBV5-8|.
CASSPGTATGELFF
TGTGCCAGCAGCCCCGGGACAGCGACAGGGGAGCTGTTTTTT
>TRBJ2-5|TRBD1|TRBV28|once
CASSFLQGAQETQYF
TGTGCCAGCAGTTTTTTACAGGGGGCTCAAGAGACCCAGTACTTC
>TRBJ1-4|.|TRBV5-1|.
CASSSMGLVYEKLFF
TGCGCCAGCAGCTCCATGGGACTCGTTTACGAAAAACTGTTTTTT
>TRBJ2-2|TRBD1|TRBV11-3|few
CASSPVRTGGELFF
TGTGCCAGCAGCCCAGTACGGACAGGCGGGGAGCTGTTTTTT
>TRBJ2-5|.|TRBV29-1|few
CSVEDRGQETQYF
TGCAGCGTTGAAGACAGGGGCCAAGAGACCCAGTACTTC
>TRBJ1-5|TRBD1|TRBV30|once
CAWGNRGRHQPQHF
TGTGCCTGGGGAAACAGGGGTCGACATCAGCCCCAGCATTTT
>TRBJ1-6|.|TRBV28|once
CASSPGIAVSPLHF
TGTGCCAGCAGCCCTGGTATAGCGGTTTCACCCCTCCACTTT
>TRBJ2-1|TRBD2|TRBV25-1|.
CASMASRLAGVQNEQFF
TGTGCCAGCATGGCCTCTAGACTAGCGGGAGTTCAGAATGAGCAGTTCTTC
>TRBJ1-1|TRBD1|TRBV5-6|.
CASTAPRTGDVEAFF
TGTGCCAGCACCGCACCGAGGACAGGGGATGTCGAAGCTTTCTTT
>TRBJ2-7|TRBD1|TRBV7-8|.
CASSLNRGRIVYEQYF
TGTGCCAGCAGCTTAAACAGGGGGCGGATTGTCTACGAGCAGTACTTC